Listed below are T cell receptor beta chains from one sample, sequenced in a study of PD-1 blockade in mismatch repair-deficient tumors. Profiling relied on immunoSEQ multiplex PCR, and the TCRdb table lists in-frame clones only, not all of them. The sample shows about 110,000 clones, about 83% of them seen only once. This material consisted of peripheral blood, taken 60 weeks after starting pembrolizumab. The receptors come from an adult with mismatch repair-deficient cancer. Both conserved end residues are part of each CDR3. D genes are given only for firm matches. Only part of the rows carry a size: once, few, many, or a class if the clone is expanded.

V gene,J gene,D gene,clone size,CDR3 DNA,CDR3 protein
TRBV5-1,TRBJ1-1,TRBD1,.,TGCGCCAGCAGCTGGAGACAGGGGGTTGACACCATGAACACTGAAGCTTTCTTT,CASSWRQGVDTMNTEAFF
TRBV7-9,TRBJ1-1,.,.,TGTGCCAGCAAATCGACAGCTAGCCACACTGAAGCTTTCTTT,CASKSTASHTEAFF
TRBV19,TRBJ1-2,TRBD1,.,TGTGCCAGTAGTCCCCAAAACAGGGGGAGTAACTATGGCTACACCTTC,CASSPQNRGSNYGYTF
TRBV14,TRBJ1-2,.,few,TGTGCCAGCAGCCAATCGACCAATAGGGGCTACACCTTC,CASSQSTNRGYTF
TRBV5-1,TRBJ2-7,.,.,TGCGCCAGCAGCTTAAGGGAAGAGTCGGGCGAGCAGTACTTC,CASSLREESGEQYF
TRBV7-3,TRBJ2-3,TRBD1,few,TGTGCCAGCAGCGGGGGACAGGGGATAACTAGCACAGATACGCAGTATTTT,CASSGGQGITSTDTQYF
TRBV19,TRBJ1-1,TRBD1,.,TGTGCCAGTGAGACAGGGGCGGGCACTGAAGCTTTCTTT,CASETGAGTEAFF
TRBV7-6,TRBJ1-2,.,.,TGTGCCAGCAGCCACCCCACAGGGAATGGCTACACCTTC,CASSHPTGNGYTF
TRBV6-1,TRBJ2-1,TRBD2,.,TGTGCCAGCACCGGGACTAGCGGGACCTACAATGAGCAGTTCTTC,CASTGTSGTYNEQFF
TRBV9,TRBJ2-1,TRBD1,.,TGTGCCAGCAGCGGCCGGGACAGGTCCTACAATGAGCAGTTCTTC,CASSGRDRSYNEQFF
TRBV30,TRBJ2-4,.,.,TGTGCCTGGAGTGTACAGGCTACAGGAGCCAAAAACATTCAGTACTTC,CAWSVQATGAKNIQYF
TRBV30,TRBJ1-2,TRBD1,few,TGTGCCTGGAGTGAAGTGACAGGGTCGGGCTATGGCTACACCTTC,CAWSEVTGSGYGYTF
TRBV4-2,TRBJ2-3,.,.,TGTGCCAGCAGCCAAGGGCGTTTGTCAGTTACAGATACGCAGTATTTT,CASSQGRLSVTDTQYF
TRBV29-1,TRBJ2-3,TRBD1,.,TGCAGCGTCGCAGACAGGGCCTCGGTTACGCAGTATTTT,CSVADRASVTQYF
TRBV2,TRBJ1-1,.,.,TGTGCCAGCAGTGAAGGAATGACAGAAGCTTTCTTT,CASSEGMTEAFF
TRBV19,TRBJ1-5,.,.,TGTGCCAGTAGTATAGGGGACCTCACTGCTATTATCAATCAGCCCCAGCATTTT,CASSIGDLTAIINQPQHF
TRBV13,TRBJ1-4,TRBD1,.,TGTGCCAGCAGCTCCCCCGGGACAGGGGTTGAAAAACTGTTTTTT,CASSSPGTGVEKLFF
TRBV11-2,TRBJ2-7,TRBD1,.,TGTGCCAGCAGCTTAGATCAAAGACAGGGCCGCTCCTACGAGCAGTACTTC,CASSLDQRQGRSYEQYF
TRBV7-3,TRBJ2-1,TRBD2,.,TGTGCCAGCAGCTTGAGCGGGAAGTCATCGGGGGAGCAGTTCTTC,CASSLSGKSSGEQFF
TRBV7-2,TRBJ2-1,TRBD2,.,TGTGCCAGCAGCTCTTCGAGACTAGCGGGAGAATTCGCGCAGTTCTTC,CASSSSRLAGEFAQFF
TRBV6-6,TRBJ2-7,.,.,TGTGCCAGCAGTTACTCGAAGGGGCAGTACGAGCAGTACTTC,CASSYSKGQYEQYF
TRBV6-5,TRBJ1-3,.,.,TGTGCCAGCAGTCTGTGGGGGGGCGGAAACACCATATATTTT,CASSLWGGGNTIYF
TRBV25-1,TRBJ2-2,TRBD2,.,TGTGCCAGCAGTGAATGGGGTAGCGGGGTGAACACCGGGGAGCTGTTTTTT,CASSEWGSGVNTGELFF
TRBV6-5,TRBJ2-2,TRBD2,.,TGTGCCAGCAGAATACTAGCGTCGAGGGAGCTGTTTTTT,CASRILASRELFF
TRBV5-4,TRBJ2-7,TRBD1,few,TGTGCCAGCAGCTTGGAATCAGGGGGACGGGAGCAGTACTTC,CASSLESGGREQYF
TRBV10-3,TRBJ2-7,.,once,TGTGCCATCAGTGACCATCGTGAGTACGAGCAGTACTTC,CAISDHREYEQYF